The rows below give T cell receptor beta chains drawn from one sample of a study of blood T cell repertoires in COVID-19. TCRdb keeps only in-frame clones here, not all; method: immunoSEQ multiplex PCR. Of some 40,000 clones listed, around 85% are singletons. The source material was peripheral blood. These receptors were obtained from a man between 65 and 79 years old with acute or convalescent COVID-19. The CDR3 runs from the conserved cysteine through the conserved F or W. A D gene is named only where the DNA matches it firmly. Clone size is not always given. Where it is, it says once, few, many or a class for expanded clones.

NA	TRBJ2-1	NA	TRBV7-2	CASSLDATVPEQFF	TGTGCCAGCAGCTTAGATGCCACGGTCCCTGAGCAGTTCTTC
NA	TRBJ2-7	TRBD2	TRBV19	CASSMIAGTYEQYF	TGTGCCAGTAGTATGATAGCGGGGACCTACGAGCAGTACTTC
NA	TRBJ1-2	NA	TRBV5-1	CASSLMDAGGGYTF	TGCGCCAGCAGCTTGATGGATGCGGGAGGTGGCTACACCTTC
NA	TRBJ1-5	NA	TRBV3-1/TRBV3-2	CASSQEGGFQPQHF	TGTGCCAGCAGCCAAGAGGGAGGGTTTCAGCCCCAGCATTTT
NA	TRBJ2-3	NA	TRBV6-5	CASSYPARPDTQYF	TGTGCCAGCAGTTACCCGGCTAGACCTGATACGCAGTATTTT
NA	TRBJ2-2	TRBD1	TRBV19	CASSIGAGTGTDGELFF	TGTGCCAGTAGTATAGGGGCCGGGACAGGGACGGACGGGGAGCTGTTTTTT
NA	TRBJ2-7	NA	TRBV7-2	CASSQAAEQYF	TGTGCCAGCAGCCAAGCGGCCGAGCAGTACTTC
NA	TRBJ2-1	NA	TRBV24-1	CATSDLGRGGNEQFF	TGTGCCACCAGTGATTTAGGGCGAGGGGGCAATGAGCAGTTCTTC
NA	TRBJ1-1	NA	TRBV5-4	CASSLTGRAAEAFF	TGTGCCAGCAGCTTGACAGGGAGGGCGGCTGAAGCTTTCTTT
NA	TRBJ2-5	NA	TRBV29-1	CSVGGGEIQETQYF	TGCAGCGTTGGTGGGGGCGAGATCCAAGAGACCCAGTACTTC
NA	TRBJ2-5	NA	TRBV9	CASSPMRETQYF	TGTGCCAGCAGCCCGATGAGGGAGACCCAGTACTTC
NA	TRBJ2-7	TRBD1	TRBV19	CASGQGPYYEQYF	TGTGCCAGTGGACAGGGGCCCTACTACGAGCAGTACTTC
NA	TRBJ2-1	NA	TRBV7-3	CASSETRDKRDNEQFF	TGTGCCAGCAGCGAAACCCGGGACAAAAGAGACAATGAGCAGTTCTTC
NA	TRBJ2-1	TRBD2	TRBV5-1	CASSTGLAGGGNEQFF	TGCGCCAGCAGTACGGGACTAGCGGGAGGAGGGAATGAGCAGTTCTTC
NA	TRBJ2-3	TRBD1	TRBV9	CASSVALQGGTDTQYF	TGTGCCAGCAGCGTAGCTCTTCAGGGGGGCACAGATACGCAGTATTTT
few	TRBJ2-7	TRBD2	TRBV7-2	CASSPLAGGLVEQYF	TGTGCCAGCAGCCCTCTAGCGGGAGGGCTAGTCGAGCAGTACTTC
NA	TRBJ2-3	TRBD2	TRBV27	CASSERLAVTTDTQYF	TGTGCCAGCAGTGAACGACTAGCGGTGACCACAGATACGCAGTATTTT
NA	TRBJ2-1	NA	TRBV9	CASSVQGNSYNEQFF	TGTGCCAGCAGCGTTCAGGGCAACTCCTACAATGAGCAGTTCTTC
NA	TRBJ1-2	TRBD1	TRBV7-3	CASSSTGLEGGYTF	TGTGCCAGCAGCTCGACAGGGCTGGAGGGTGGCTACACCTTC
NA	TRBJ2-7	NA	TRBV7-9	CASTDGVGYYEQYF	TGTGCCAGCACCGACGGGGTCGGCTACTACGAGCAGTACTTC
NA	TRBJ2-1	NA	TRBV5-6	CASTEASWNEQFF	TGTGCCAGCACGGAGGCTAGCTGGAATGAGCAGTTCTTC
NA	TRBJ2-7	NA	TRBV28	CASEKTGWGGQDPYEQYF	TGTGCCAGCGAGAAAACTGGTTGGGGGGGACAGGATCCTTATGAGCAGTACTTC
NA	TRBJ2-7	NA	TRBV5-5	CASSLAFSLSSYEQYF	TGTGCCAGCAGCTTGGCCTTCTCATTGAGCTCCTACGAGCAGTACTTC
NA	TRBJ2-1	TRBD1	TRBV9	CASRSTGTDYNEQFF	TGTGCCAGCAGGTCAACCGGGACAGACTACAATGAGCAGTTCTTC
NA	TRBJ1-2	NA	TRBV5-1	CASSPRAPEDGYTF	TGCGCCAGCAGCCCCCGTGCACCGGAGGATGGCTACACCTTC
NA	TRBJ1-5	NA	TRBV15	CATSSRRSGFDNQPQHF	TGTGCCACCAGCAGCCGGAGGTCGGGGTTTGACAATCAGCCCCAGCATTTT
NA	TRBJ2-1	NA	TRBV5-4	CASSLEAGEQFF	TGTGCCAGCAGCTTGGAGGCAGGGGAGCAGTTCTTC
NA	TRBJ2-5	NA	TRBV7-2	CASSLSRVQETQYF	TGTGCCAGCAGCTTATCGAGGGTACAAGAGACCCAGTACTTC
NA	TRBJ1-3	NA	TRBV4-1	CASSLVLSGNTIYF	TGCGCCAGCAGCCTCGTACTTTCGGGAAACACCATATATTTT
NA	TRBJ2-1	NA	TRBV4-1	CASSRQLYNEQFF	TGCGCCAGCAGCCGACAGCTTTACAATGAGCAGTTCTTC
once	TRBJ1-5	NA	TRBV27	CASSLGRDQPQHF	TGTGCCAGCAGCCTCGGGAGGGATCAGCCCCAGCATTTT
once	TRBJ2-1	NA	TRBV18	CASSPPTVRDEQFF	TGTGCCAGCTCACCACCGACGGTCCGGGATGAGCAGTTCTTC
NA	TRBJ2-7	TRBD1	TRBV28	CASSIEGQGASNEQYF	TGTGCCAGCAGCATCGAGGGACAGGGGGCAAGTAACGAGCAGTACTTC
NA	TRBJ2-5	TRBD2	TRBV2	CASMGGRLQETQYF	TGTGCCAGCATGGGCGGGAGGCTCCAAGAGACCCAGTACTTC
NA	TRBJ1-4	NA	TRBV7-2	CASSLALTRGNEKLFF	TGTGCCAGCAGCTTAGCGCTAACTCGGGGGAATGAAAAACTGTTTTTT
NA	TRBJ2-2	TRBD2	TRBV9	CASSPRLAGVTGELFF	TGTGCCAGCAGCCCTCGACTAGCGGGAGTAACCGGGGAGCTGTTTTTT